One and the same sample provided the 17 T cell receptor beta chains below, sequenced in a study of regulatory T cells in long-lasting Graves disease (dated by TCRdb to about 2021). The intended sense of this specimen's time point label: newly diagnosed GD, antithyroid drugs for less than 3 months. For both TCR sequencing and RNA sequencing, RNA was extracted from PBMCs in TRIzol. Preparation of the library involved multiplex PCR. Sequenced using an Illumina HiSeq 4000. CDR3 regions were amplified by Arm-PCR with iRepertoire HTBI primers to construct TCR beta libraries. Starting from the raw public reads, TCRdb applied fastp trimming at Q25, assembled clones with MiXCR and retained in-frame beta chains. One record per CDR3 amino acid sequence lists the most common genes and DNA. The sample includes a few hundred thousand distinct CDR3 sequences, with 16% observed a single time. The ten largest account for 25% to 30% of the sample.

These same records also appear under a second study, on T cells in Graves' hyperthyroidism and ophthalmopathy.

The sequencing here drew on peripheral blood mononuclear cells (PBMCs), taken at new diagnosis, from a patient treated with antithyroid drugs. The source is a man aged 40-49 years with Graves disease. Donor details come from another sample of the same person, matched by shared clones.

The J gene is TRBJ1-4, the V gene TRBV9; D may be TRBD1 (5 bases). Trimming took 5 bases from V and 7 from J, leaving 18 bases between them. CDR3 length equals 15 residues. The germline V gene encodes CDR1 SGDLS and CDR2 YYNGEE. The CDR3 here is CASSELGVASEKLFF. The CDR3 DNA is TGTGCCAGCAGTGAACTAGGGGTTGCCTCTGAAAAACTGTTTTTT.

This clonotype was counted many times. V gene TRBV5-6 combines with J gene TRBJ2-5, with D possibly being TRBD2 (5 bases). The germline V gene has CDR1 SGHDT and CDR2 YYEEEE. Deletions cut 1 base from V and 2 bases from J, with 12 bases between. This CDR3 comprises 15 residues. The CDR3 protein is CASSLRLGGQETQYF. The CDR3 DNA sequence: TGTGCCAGCAGCTTGAGGTTGGGCGGGCAAGAGACCCAGTACTTC. Full variable domain (missing parts from reference TRBV5-6 and TRBJ2-5): DAGVTQSPTHLIKTRGQQVTLRCSPKSGHDTVSWYQQALGQGPQFIFQYYEEEERQRGNFPDRFSGHQFPNYSSELNVNALLLGDSALYLCASSLRLGGQETQYFGPGTRLLVL.

This clonotype has only one observation. Possible read error: a much larger clone is one base away. V and J are TRBV13 and TRBJ2-7; 10 bases agree with TRBD1. V shed 0 bases, J shed 7 bases, and the junction held 9 bases outside the gene matches. This CDR3 has 16 amino acids. Germline assignment: CDR1 PRHDT and CDR2 FYEKMQ (reference sequence). For the CDR3, the DNA is TGTGCCAGCAGCTTAGGCCGACAGGGGGCCGGCAATGAGCAGTACTTC. Its protein product is CASSLGRQGAGNEQYF.

This clonotype came up once. V and J are TRBV15 and TRBJ1-5; tentative D call: TRBD1 (6 bases). CDR3 length: 16 residues. CDR1 and CDR2 from the germline V gene are LNHNV and YYDKDF (reference sequence). Trimming cost V 0 bases and J 7 bases, with 16 bases left between them. CDR3 DNA: TGTGCCACCAGCAGAGATCTGGGGGGGGCCTTGCAGCCCCAGCATTTT. Amino acids: CATSRDLGGALQPQHF.

The table lists this clonotype with many counts. J is TRBJ2-3 and V is TRBV28; TRBD2 might be the D (5 bases). The CDR3 has 14 amino acids. Germline CDR1 reads MDHEN; CDR2 reads SYDVKM. V was trimmed by 6 bases and J by 8 bases, leaving 18 bases between them. CDR3 in DNA: TGTGCCAGCAGCCCCTTAATCCGGGGTGTTACGCAGTATTTT. Protein product: CASSPLIRGVTQYF.

The CDR3 bases are TGTGCCCCTGGCAGACTAGCCAAAAACATTCAGTACTTC. This gives the protein CAPGRLAKNIQYF. The V gene is TRBV6-4, the J gene TRBJ2-4; D is uncertain. Germline V gives CDR1 MRHNA, CDR2 SNTAGT. The CDR3 has 13 amino acids. V lost 11 bases, J lost 0 bases, and 11 bases lay in between.

This clonotype was seen repeatedly, ten times or more. This chain joins TRBV11-2 and TRBJ1-1; D is ambiguous. The CDR3 is made up of 11 amino acids. The V gene's germline CDR1 is SGHAT and CDR2 FQNNGV. With 5 bases removed from V and 4 bases from J, the gap between germline ends came to 5 bases. DNA of the CDR3: TGTGCCAGCAGCCAGAGCACTGAAGCTTTCTTT. It yields the protein CASSQSTEAFF.

The chain couples TRBV28 to TRBJ1-6; tentative D call: TRBD1 (5 bases). V shed 6 bases and J shed 13 bases, with 16 bases lying between them. The germline CDR1 and CDR2 sequences are MDHEN and SYDVKM. The CDR3 extends over 13 amino acids. The CDR3 sequence is CASRGGGTSPLHF. The CDR3, as DNA: TGTGCCAGCAGGGGCGGGGGGACCTCGCCCCTCCACTTT.

This clonotype was picked up a small number of times. A much larger clone differs from this one at a single base, so this may be a read error. This likely comes from a read error, as the CDR3 has no conserved phenylalanine or tryptophan at its end. The chain carries TRBV5-1 and TRBJ1-2, with D uncertain. Trimming removed 1 base at V and 2 bases at J, with 3 bases between. The CDR3 runs 12 residues. Germline lookup yields CDR1 SGHRS and CDR2 YFSETQ. The CDR3 DNA follows: TGCGCCAGCAGCTTGACGAACTATGGCTACACCCTC. Protein sequence: CASSLTNYGYTL.

This clonotype was recorded many times. This rearrangement joins TRBV6-1 to TRBJ1-1; 7 nucleotides agree with TRBD1. Germline V lookup: CDR1 MNHNS, CDR2 SASEGT. The CDR3 is 16 amino acids. V trimming: 6 bases; J trimming: 1 base; junction bases outside the gene matches: 11. The CDR3 sequence: CASSPIPGTENTEAFF. Here the CDR3 DNA reads TGTGCCAGCAGCCCAATCCCCGGGACAGAGAACACTGAAGCTTTCTTT.

This clonotype was counted a few times. The chain couples TRBV9 to TRBJ2-7; 7 bases align to TRBD1. Germline trimming cut 3 bases from V and 5 bases from J; bases unmatched to any gene: 8. Germline V gene lookup returns CDR1 SGDLS and CDR2 YYNGEE. This CDR3 region has 14 residues. CDR3 DNA sequence: TGTGCCAGCAGCGCGACAGGGATTTTCAACGAGCAGTACTTC. Its translation is CASSATGIFNEQYF.

The sample holds many counts of this clonotype. V gene TRBV5-1 combines with J gene TRBJ2-3, with D uncertain. This CDR3 contains 16 residues. The germline V gene encodes CDR1 SGHRS and CDR2 YFSETQ. V lost 0 bases, J lost 5 bases, and 16 bases lay in between. The CDR3 nucleotides are TGCGCCAGCAGCTTGGGTGGGCTGGAAAGCGAAGATACGCAGTATTTT. Protein product: CASSLGGLESEDTQYF. The variable domain in full, with the rest retrieved from reference TRBV5-1 and TRBJ2-3, is KAGVTQTPRYLIKTRGQQVTLSCSPISGHRSVSWYQQTPGQGLQFLFEYFSETQRNKGNFPGRFSGRQFSNSRSEMNVSTLELGDSALYLCASSLGGLESEDTQYFGPGTRLTVL.

V is TRBV7-7 and J is TRBJ2-5, with a tentative D call TRBD2 (6 bases). With 2 bases removed from V and 2 bases from J, the gap between germline ends came to 9 bases. The CDR3 is 14 residues long. Germline values: CDR1 SSHAT, CDR2 FNYEAQ (reference sequence). The CDR3 nucleotides are TGTGCCAGCAGCTTATGGGGACTGCAAGAGACCCAGTACTTC. This sequence encodes CASSLWGLQETQYF.

This clonotype was counted a few times. The CDR3 loop is CASSAQRLDPISTDTQYF. Here the CDR3 DNA reads TGTGCCAGCAGCGCCCAAAGGCTAGACCCTATAAGCACAGATACGCAGTATTTT. J is TRBJ2-3 and V is TRBV9, with D unclear. The CDR3 totals 18 residues. CDR1 is SGDLS, CDR2 YYNGEE, per germline. V shed 3 bases and J shed 0 bases, with 20 bases lying between them.

V is TRBV2 and J is TRBJ1-2; 7 bases agree with TRBD1. The V segment lost 1 base and the J segment 6 bases; nucleotides outside the gene matches: 5. The CDR3 has 14 residues. CDR1 is SNHLY and CDR2 is FYNNEI in the germline V gene. CDR3: CASSEETGLDGYTF. In nucleotides, the CDR3 is TGTGCCAGCAGTGAAGAGACAGGGCTGGATGGCTACACCTTC.

This clonotype came up a few times. This chain joins TRBV11-2 and TRBJ2-2, with 8 bases lining up with TRBD1. Per the germline V gene, CDR1 is SGHAT and CDR2 is FQNNGV. J lost 7 bases, V lost 5 bases, and 12 bases had no gene match. The CDR3 has 16 amino acids. CDR3: CASSHSGTGFFGELFF. The CDR3 DNA follows: TGTGCCAGCAGCCACTCCGGGACAGGTTTCTTCGGGGAGCTGTTTTTT.

This clonotype was seen a few times. The V call is TRBV28, the J call TRBJ2-7, with D maybe TRBD1 (5 bases). Germline V gene lookup returns CDR1 MDHEN and CDR2 SYDVKM. The CDR3 extends over 14 amino acids. V was pared by 2 bases and J by 1 base, with 9 bases between. CDR3 DNA sequence: TGTGCCAGCAGTTTAAGGGGCTTTTCCTACGAGCAGTACTTC. Amino acid sequence: CASSLRGFSYEQYF.